The present T cell receptor beta chain was sequenced within a study of T cells in narcolepsy. The study's findings and limits: Comparing one patient's CSF and blood CD4+ clonotypes highlighted HCRT- and TRIB2-specific autoreactive clonotypes. Blood of same and different patients, but not healthy controls, reportedly held recurring autoreactive clonotypes.

On this clone itself: Its specificity is unknown.

The repertoire was sequenced with immunoSEQ multiplex PCR; TCRdb's copy has only in-frame clones and lacks some. Among 25,000 to 35,000 clones listed, about 90% were seen once. Sequenced sample: memory (CD45RA-) CD4+ T cells from blood. The clonotype was recovered from a human donor in good health.

CDR3 sequence: CASSEYGGYGYTF. The CDR3 bases are TGTGCCAGCAGTGAATACGGGGGCTATGGCTACACCTTC. This chain links TRBV25-1 with TRBJ1-2; perhaps TRBD1 as D (5 bases). The CDR3 spans 13 residues. CDR1 and CDR2 from the germline V gene are MGHDK and SYGVNS. V was cut by 0 bases and J by 4 bases, with 6 bases left in between.